These T cell receptor beta chains were read from a single sample in a study of blood T cell repertoires in COVID-19. This table comes from immunoSEQ multiplex PCR, and its TCRdb copy is limited to in-frame clones, with some not included. The top ten hold approximately 21% of the sample, which has around 60,000 clones, approximately 80% seen once. Sequencing was performed on peripheral blood. All receptors derive from a man younger than 40 with COVID-19, enrolled during active disease. Each CDR3 is given with its conserved first and last residue. The D gene is left open where the match is weak. Where a row states a size, it is once, few, many or the class of an expanded clone; other rows omit it.

J gene: TRBJ2-7; D gene: TRBD1; CDR3 length: 12; clone size: NA; V gene: TRBV9; CDR3 protein: CASSAQGAPQYF; CDR3 DNA: TGTGCCAGCAGCGCCCAGGGGGCGCCGCAGTACTTC
J gene: TRBJ1-2; D gene: NA; CDR3 length: 13; clone size: NA; V gene: TRBV2; CDR3 protein: CASSDRQVYGYTF; CDR3 DNA: TGTGCCAGCAGTGATCGGCAGGTCTATGGCTACACCTTC
J gene: TRBJ2-7; D gene: NA; CDR3 length: 15; clone size: NA; V gene: TRBV11-2; CDR3 protein: CASSLAPRGLYEQYF; CDR3 DNA: TGTGCCAGCAGCTTAGCTCCAAGGGGACTCTACGAGCAGTACTTC
J gene: TRBJ2-1; D gene: NA; CDR3 length: 15; clone size: many; V gene: TRBV6-1; CDR3 protein: CASSEELEGYNEQFF; CDR3 DNA: TGTGCCAGCAGTGAAGAGTTAGAGGGCTACAATGAGCAGTTCTTC
J gene: TRBJ1-4; D gene: TRBD1; CDR3 length: 15; clone size: NA; V gene: TRBV5-1; CDR3 protein: CASSFSTGGNEKLFF; CDR3 DNA: TGCGCCAGCAGCTTTTCGACAGGGGGTAATGAAAAACTGTTTTTT
J gene: TRBJ2-3; D gene: NA; CDR3 length: 15; clone size: once; V gene: TRBV28; CDR3 protein: CASSRGAGSTDTQYF; CDR3 DNA: TGTGCCAGCAGCCGGGGGGCCGGGAGCACAGATACGCAGTATTTT
J gene: TRBJ2-3; D gene: TRBD1; CDR3 length: 14; clone size: NA; V gene: TRBV7-8; CDR3 protein: CASSWTGTTDTQYF; CDR3 DNA: TGTGCCAGCAGCTGGACAGGAACCACAGATACGCAGTATTTT
J gene: TRBJ2-1; D gene: TRBD2; CDR3 length: 15; clone size: NA; V gene: TRBV6-4; CDR3 protein: CASRASGSSYNEQFF; CDR3 DNA: TGTGCCAGCAGGGCTAGCGGCAGCTCCTACAATGAGCAGTTCTTC
J gene: TRBJ2-1; D gene: TRBD1; CDR3 length: 17; clone size: NA; V gene: TRBV5-1; CDR3 protein: CASSLTEGTGAYNEQFF; CDR3 DNA: TGCGCCAGCAGCCTTACCGAGGGGACAGGGGCCTACAATGAGCAGTTCTTC
J gene: TRBJ2-2; D gene: TRBD1; CDR3 length: 15; clone size: NA; V gene: TRBV5-6; CDR3 protein: CASSFGQGNTGELFF; CDR3 DNA: TGTGCCAGCAGCTTCGGACAGGGCAACACCGGGGAGCTGTTTTTT
J gene: TRBJ1-3; D gene: NA; CDR3 length: 15; clone size: NA; V gene: TRBV4-2; CDR3 protein: CASSQDLGAGNTIYF; CDR3 DNA: TGTGCCAGCAGCCAAGATCTAGGGGCGGGAAACACCATATATTTT
J gene: TRBJ1-3; D gene: NA; CDR3 length: 16; clone size: NA; V gene: TRBV19; CDR3 protein: CASTSLQYRSGNTIYF; CDR3 DNA: TGTGCCAGTACTAGCCTCCAGTACCGCTCTGGAAACACCATATATTTT
J gene: TRBJ2-5; D gene: NA; CDR3 length: 14; clone size: once; V gene: TRBV5-1; CDR3 protein: CASNYDSTQETQYF; CDR3 DNA: TGCGCCAGCAATTATGACAGTACACAAGAGACCCAGTACTTC
J gene: TRBJ1-3; D gene: TRBD1; CDR3 length: 16; clone size: NA; V gene: TRBV29-1; CDR3 protein: CSVEAPGQRSGNTIYF; CDR3 DNA: TGCAGCGTTGAGGCTCCGGGACAGCGCTCTGGAAACACCATATATTTT
J gene: TRBJ2-3; D gene: TRBD2; CDR3 length: 17; clone size: few; V gene: TRBV9; CDR3 protein: CASSPHGREGQTDTQYF; CDR3 DNA: TGTGCCAGCAGCCCCCATGGGCGGGAGGGCCAGACAGATACGCAGTATTTT